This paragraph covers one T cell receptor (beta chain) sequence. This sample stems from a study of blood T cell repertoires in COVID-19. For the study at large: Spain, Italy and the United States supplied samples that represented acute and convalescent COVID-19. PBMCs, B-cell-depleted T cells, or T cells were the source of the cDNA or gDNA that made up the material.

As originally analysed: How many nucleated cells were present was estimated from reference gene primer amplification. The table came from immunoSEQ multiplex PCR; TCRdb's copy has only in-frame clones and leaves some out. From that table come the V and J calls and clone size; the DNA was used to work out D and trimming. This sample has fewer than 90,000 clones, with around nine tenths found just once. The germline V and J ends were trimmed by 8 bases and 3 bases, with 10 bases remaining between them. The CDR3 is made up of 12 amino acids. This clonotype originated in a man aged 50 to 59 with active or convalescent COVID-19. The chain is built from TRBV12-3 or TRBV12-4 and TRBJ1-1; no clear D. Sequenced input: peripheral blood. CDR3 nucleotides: TGTGCCAGCTCCTCCCCCCACACTGAAGCTTTCTTT. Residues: CASSSPHTEAFF.